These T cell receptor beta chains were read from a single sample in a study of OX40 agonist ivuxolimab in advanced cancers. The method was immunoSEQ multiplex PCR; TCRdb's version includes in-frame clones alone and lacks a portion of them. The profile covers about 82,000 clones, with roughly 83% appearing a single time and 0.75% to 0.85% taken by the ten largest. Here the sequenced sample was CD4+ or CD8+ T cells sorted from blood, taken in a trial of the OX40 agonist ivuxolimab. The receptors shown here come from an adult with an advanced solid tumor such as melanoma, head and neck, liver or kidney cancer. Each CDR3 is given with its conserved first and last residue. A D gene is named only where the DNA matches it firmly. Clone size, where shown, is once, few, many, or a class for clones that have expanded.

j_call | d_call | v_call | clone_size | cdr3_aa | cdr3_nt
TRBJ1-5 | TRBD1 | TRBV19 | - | CASSIVTGVSNQPQHF | TGTGCCAGTAGTATAGTGACAGGGGTTAGCAATCAGCCCCAGCATTTT
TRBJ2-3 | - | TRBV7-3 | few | CASSSDGTDTQYF | TGTGCCAGCAGCTCAGACGGAACAGATACGCAGTATTTT
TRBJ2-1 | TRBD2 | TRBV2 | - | CASSESGGAYNEQFF | TGTGCCAGCAGCGAAAGCGGGGGGGCCTACAATGAGCAGTTCTTC
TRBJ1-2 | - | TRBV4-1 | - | CASSQGQGTNYGYTF | TGCGCCAGCAGCCAAGGGCAGGGGACTAACTATGGCTACACCTTC
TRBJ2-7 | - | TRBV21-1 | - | CASSTGTSGGSSYEQYF | TGTGCCAGCAGCACCGGGACTAGCGGGGGAAGCTCCTACGAGCAGTACTTC
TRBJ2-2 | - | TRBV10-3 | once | CAISPRGAPTGELFF | TGTGCCATCAGTCCCCGCGGAGCACCAACCGGGGAGCTGTTTTTT
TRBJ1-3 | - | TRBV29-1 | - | CSVKEQTGNTIYF | TGCAGCGTTAAGGAGCAAACTGGAAACACCATATATTTT
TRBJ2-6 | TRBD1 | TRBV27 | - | CASSRGRTGSGANVLTF | TGTGCCAGCAGTCGAGGACGGACAGGGTCTGGGGCCAACGTCCTGACTTTC
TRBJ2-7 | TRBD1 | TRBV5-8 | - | CASSLLPTGTGSSYEQYF | TGTGCCAGCAGTTTGCTGCCCACCGGGACAGGGTCATCCTACGAGCAGTACTTC
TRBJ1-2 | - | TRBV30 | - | CAWRGVGNYGYTF | TGTGCCTGGAGGGGTGTAGGTAACTATGGCTACACCTTC
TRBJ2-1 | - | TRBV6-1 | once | CASSSLSSYNEQFF | TGTGCCAGCAGTTCACTGAGCTCCTACAATGAGCAGTTCTTC
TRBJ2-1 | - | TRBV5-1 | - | CASSSGTVGLRNEQFF | TGCGCCAGCAGCTCTGGAACCGTGGGCTTACGCAATGAGCAGTTCTTC
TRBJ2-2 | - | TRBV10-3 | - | CAIGAAGSMNTGELFF | TGTGCCATCGGGGCGGCTGGCTCAATGAACACCGGGGAGCTGTTTTTT
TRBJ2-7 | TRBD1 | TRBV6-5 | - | CASSLTGVHEQYF | TGTGCCAGCAGCCTTACAGGGGTCCACGAGCAGTACTTC
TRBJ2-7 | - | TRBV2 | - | CASSGLYEQYF | TGTGCCAGCAGTGGACTTTACGAGCAGTACTTC
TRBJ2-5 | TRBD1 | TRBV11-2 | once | CASSQGQTQETQYF | TGTGCCAGCAGCCAGGGACAGACTCAGGAGACCCAGTACTTC
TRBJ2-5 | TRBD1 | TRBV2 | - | CASSEGPGQGGETQYF | TGTGCCAGCAGTGAAGGACCGGGACAGGGGGGAGAGACCCAGTACTTC
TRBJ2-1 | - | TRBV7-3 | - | CASSLTGPYNEQFF | TGTGCCAGCAGCCTTACCGGGCCCTACAATGAGCAGTTCTTC
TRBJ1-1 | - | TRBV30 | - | CAWSRAVNTEAFF | TGTGCCTGGAGTAGGGCGGTGAACACTGAAGCTTTCTTT
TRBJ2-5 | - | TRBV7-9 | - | CASSLRTGVETQYF | TGTGCCAGCAGCTTACGTACAGGTGTGGAGACCCAGTACTTC
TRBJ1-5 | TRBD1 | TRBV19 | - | CASSWTGYSNQPQHF | TGTGCCAGTAGTTGGACAGGCTATAGCAATCAGCCCCAGCATTTT
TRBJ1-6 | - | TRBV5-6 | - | CASSDRRDSPLHF | TGTGCCAGCTCCGACAGGCGCGATTCACCCCTCCACTTT
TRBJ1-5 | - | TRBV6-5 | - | CASSYSQGLYQPQHF | TGTGCCAGCAGTTACTCCCAGGGGTTGTACCAGCCCCAGCATTTT
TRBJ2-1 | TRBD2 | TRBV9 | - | CASSVSGGLNEQFF | TGTGCCAGCAGCGTTAGCGGGGGGTTGAATGAGCAGTTCTTC
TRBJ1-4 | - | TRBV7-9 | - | CASSSSAMGTGNEKLFF | TGTGCCAGCAGCTCCAGCGCGATGGGGACGGGTAATGAAAAACTGTTTTTT
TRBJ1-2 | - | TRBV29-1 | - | CSAGERGYTF | TGCAGCGCAGGGGAACGTGGCTACACCTTC
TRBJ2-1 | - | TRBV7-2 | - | CASSPQVGGREQFF | TGTGCCAGCAGCCCCCAGGTCGGGGGAAGGGAGCAGTTCTTC